The entry below gives a single TCR beta chain sequence along with its context. Its matching antigen is unknown. It was considered stable Graves' hyperthyroidism when ophthalmopathy did not progress within 18 months. Newly diagnosed hyperthyroidism, duration under 2 months, in patients aged 18 to 65. The sample comes from a study of T cells in Graves' hyperthyroidism and ophthalmopathy. Study-wide findings and caveats: Median prediction lead before ophthalmopathy onset was about 6.7 months with the model.

Germline V gene data show CDR1 as SQVTM and CDR2 as ANQGSEA. The CDR3 runs 12 residues. Trimming took off 8 bases at V and 4 bases at J, with 14 bases between the two ends. Amplified regions were TCR beta CDR3 sequences from RNA transcripts. The TCR CDR3 first-round RT-PCR relied on the HTBI primer set. TCRdb re-derived calls from the multiplex PCR reads in MiXCR, one entry per CDR3 protein. The table lists 500,000 to 750,000 distinct CDR3 sequences, about 43% of them singletons. The clonotype was recovered from a woman between 18 and 29 years old with Graves' hyperthyroidism. This chain joins TRBV29-1 and TRBJ1-1; no firm D call. The sample consisted of peripheral blood or thyroid tissue (not recorded which). The CDR3 loop is CSQVGGGTEAFF. CDR3 DNA sequence: TGCAGCCAAGTAGGCGGTGGCACTGAAGCTTTCTTT.